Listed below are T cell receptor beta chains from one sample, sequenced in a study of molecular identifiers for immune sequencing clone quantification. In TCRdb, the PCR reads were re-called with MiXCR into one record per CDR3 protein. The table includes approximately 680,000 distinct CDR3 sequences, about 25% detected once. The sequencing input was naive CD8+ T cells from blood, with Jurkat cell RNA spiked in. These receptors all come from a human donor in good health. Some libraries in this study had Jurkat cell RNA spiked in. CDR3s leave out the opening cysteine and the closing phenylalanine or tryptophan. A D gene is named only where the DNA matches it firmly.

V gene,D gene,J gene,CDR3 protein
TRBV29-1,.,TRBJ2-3,SVRGPTSTDTQY
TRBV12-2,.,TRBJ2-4,ASRSQGAKNIQY
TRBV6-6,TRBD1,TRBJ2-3,ASSWDRSTTDTQY
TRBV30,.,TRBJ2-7,AWTAGAGLYEQY
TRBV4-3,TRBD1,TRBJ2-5,ASSQGQGAQETQY
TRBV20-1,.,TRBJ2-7,SPSVNSYEQY
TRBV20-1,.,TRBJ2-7,SAREDWSYEQY
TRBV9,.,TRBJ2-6,ASSPPFTVSGANVLT
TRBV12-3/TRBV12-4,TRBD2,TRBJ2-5,ASSFLAGGGETQY
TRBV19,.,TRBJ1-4,ASSIGLGKLF
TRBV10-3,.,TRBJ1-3,AISEMGGPGDTIY
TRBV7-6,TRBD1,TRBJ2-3,ARRSGTGGLDTQY
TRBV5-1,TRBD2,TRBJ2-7,ASSIGTSGRSYEQY
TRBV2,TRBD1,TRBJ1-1,ASNPGRGPMESEAF
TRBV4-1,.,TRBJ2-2,ASSQDARELF
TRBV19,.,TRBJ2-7,ASSPDAGILYEQY
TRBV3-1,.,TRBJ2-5,ASSQSQIGQKLQETQY
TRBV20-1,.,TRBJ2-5,SARVPFQETQY
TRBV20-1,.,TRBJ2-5,SASGIHHQETQY
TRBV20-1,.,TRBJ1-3,SARTGSSGNTIY
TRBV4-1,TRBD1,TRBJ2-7,ASSPKDREYEQY
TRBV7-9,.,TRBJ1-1,ASSWRTEAF
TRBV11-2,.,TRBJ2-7,ASSFTVHEQY
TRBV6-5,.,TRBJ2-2,ASSYEEYSGELF
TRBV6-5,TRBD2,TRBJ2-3,ASSVISGTSGADTQY
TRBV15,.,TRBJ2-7,ATSRARDAYEQY
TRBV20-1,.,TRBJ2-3,SAMPVGTDTQY
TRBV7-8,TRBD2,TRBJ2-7,ASSLAGLAGSTYEQY
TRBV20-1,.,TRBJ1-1,SAREDAMNTEAF